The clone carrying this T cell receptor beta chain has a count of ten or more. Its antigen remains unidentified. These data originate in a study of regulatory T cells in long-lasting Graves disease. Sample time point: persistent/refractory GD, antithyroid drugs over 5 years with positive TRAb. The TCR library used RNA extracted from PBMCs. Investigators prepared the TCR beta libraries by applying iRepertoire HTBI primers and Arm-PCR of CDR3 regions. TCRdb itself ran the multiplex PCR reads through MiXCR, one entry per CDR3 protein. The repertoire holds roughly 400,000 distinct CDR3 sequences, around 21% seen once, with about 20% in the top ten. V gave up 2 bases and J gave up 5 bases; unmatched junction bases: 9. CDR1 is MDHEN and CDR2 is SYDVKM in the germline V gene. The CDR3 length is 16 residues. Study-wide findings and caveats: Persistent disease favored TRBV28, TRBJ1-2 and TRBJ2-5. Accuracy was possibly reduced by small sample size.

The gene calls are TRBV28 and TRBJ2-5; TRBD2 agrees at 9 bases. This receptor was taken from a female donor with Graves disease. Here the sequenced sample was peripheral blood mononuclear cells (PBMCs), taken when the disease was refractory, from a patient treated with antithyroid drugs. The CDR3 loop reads CASSLAGGPLEETQYF. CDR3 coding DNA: TGTGCCAGCAGTTTAGCGGGAGGGCCGCTAGAGGAGACCCAGTACTTC. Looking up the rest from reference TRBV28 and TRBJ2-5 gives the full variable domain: DVKVTQSSRYLVKRTGEKVFLECVQDMDHENMFWYRQDPGLGLRLIYFSYDVKMKEKGDIPEGYSVSREKKERFSLILESASTNQTSMYLCASSLAGGPLEETQYFGPGTRLLVL.